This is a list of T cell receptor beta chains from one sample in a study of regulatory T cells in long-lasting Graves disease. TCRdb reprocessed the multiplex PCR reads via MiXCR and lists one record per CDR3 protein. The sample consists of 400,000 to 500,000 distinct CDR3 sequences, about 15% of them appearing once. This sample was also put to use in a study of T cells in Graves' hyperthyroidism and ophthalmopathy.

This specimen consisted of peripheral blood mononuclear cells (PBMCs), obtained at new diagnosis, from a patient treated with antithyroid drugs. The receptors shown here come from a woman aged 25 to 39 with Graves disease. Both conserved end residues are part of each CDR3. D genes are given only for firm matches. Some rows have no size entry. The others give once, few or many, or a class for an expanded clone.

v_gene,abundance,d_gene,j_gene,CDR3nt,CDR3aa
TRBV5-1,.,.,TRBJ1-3,TGCGCCAGCAGCTACGGGTATGACAGCCTGAGCTCTGGAAACACCATATATTTT,CASSYGYDSLSSGNTIYF
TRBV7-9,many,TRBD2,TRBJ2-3,TGTGCCAGCAGACAGACTAGCGGGAGCACAGATACGCAGTATTTT,CASRQTSGSTDTQYF
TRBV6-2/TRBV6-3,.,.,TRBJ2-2,TGTGCCAGCAGTACCCTTACTAGGATCGGGGAGCTGTTTTTT,CASSTLTRIGELFF
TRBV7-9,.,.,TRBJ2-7,TGTGCCAGCGAGGGCGCAACGGGCGAGCAGTACTTC,CASEGATGEQYF
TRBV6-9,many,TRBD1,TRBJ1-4,TGTGCCAGCAGTTCCGACAGGGGTCGTGAAAAACTGTTTTTT,CASSSDRGREKLFF
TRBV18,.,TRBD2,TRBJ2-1,TGTGCCAGCTCACCGTTGGCTAGCGGGAGGGCCGGCAATGAGCAGTTCTTC,CASSPLASGRAGNEQFF
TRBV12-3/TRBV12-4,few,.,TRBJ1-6,TGTGCCAGCAGCCGATCCGGGCCGGGGAATTCACCCCTCCACTTT,CASSRSGPGNSPLHF
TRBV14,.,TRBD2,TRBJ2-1,TGTGCCAGCAGCCTCTTAAGACTAGCGGGGTACAATGAGCAGTTCTTC,CASSLLRLAGYNEQFF
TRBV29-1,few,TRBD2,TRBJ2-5,TGCAGCGCCAGGGTGGGACTAGCGGGGGAGACCCAGTACTTC,CSARVGLAGETQYF
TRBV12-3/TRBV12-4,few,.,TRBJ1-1,TGTGCCAGCAGAGAGTTTTCCACTGAAGCTTTCTTT,CASREFSTEAFF
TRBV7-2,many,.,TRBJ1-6,TGTGCCAGCAGCTACGCCCTTCATTCACCCCTCCACTTT,CASSYALHSPLHF
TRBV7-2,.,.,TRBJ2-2,TGTGCCAGCAGTTCCGCCGGGACAAACACCGGGGAGCTGTTTTTT,CASSSAGTNTGELFF
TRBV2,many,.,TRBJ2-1,TGTGCCAGCAGTGATTTGTTCGATACCTACAATGAGCAGTTCTTC,CASSDLFDTYNEQFF
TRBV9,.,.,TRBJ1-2,TGTGCCAGCACCACGGCAAAATGGGGTGGCTACACCTTC,CASTTAKWGGYTF
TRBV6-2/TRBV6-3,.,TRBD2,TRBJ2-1,TGTGCCAGCAGTTACCTAGCGGAGGCCTACAATGAGCAGTTCTTC,CASSYLAEAYNEQFF
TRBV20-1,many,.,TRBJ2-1,TGCAGTGCTAGAGACGAGACTAGTTTCTCCTACAATGAGCAGTTCTTC,CSARDETSFSYNEQFF
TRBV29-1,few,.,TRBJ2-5,TGCAGCGTTGAGACGGCCAGGGAGGCGGAAGAGACCCAGTACTTC,CSVETAREAEETQYF
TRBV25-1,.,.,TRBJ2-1,TGTGCCAGCAGTGAATCGTACAGTCCGGTCAATGAGCAGTTCTTC,CASSESYSPVNEQFF
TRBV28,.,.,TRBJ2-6,TGTGCCAGCAGCCCTTTGGCCTTCTCTGGGGCCAACGTCCTGACTTTC,CASSPLAFSGANVLTF
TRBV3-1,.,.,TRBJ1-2,TGTACCAGCAGCCAAGGGGCAAGGAACTATGGCTACACCTTC,CTSSQGARNYGYTF
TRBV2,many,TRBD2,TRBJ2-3,TGTGCCAGCAGTGAGACGGGAGGGACAGATACGCAGTATTTT,CASSETGGTDTQYF
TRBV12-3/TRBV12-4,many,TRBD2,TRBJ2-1,TGTGCCAGCAGTCGTACCGGGACTAGCGGGAGAAATGAGCAGTTCTTC,CASSRTGTSGRNEQFF
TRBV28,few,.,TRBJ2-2,TGTGCCAGCAGTTTGCCCGCCGGGGAGCTGTTTTTT,CASSLPAGELFF
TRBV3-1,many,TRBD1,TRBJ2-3,TGTGCCAGCAGTCCACCGGGACAGGCCACAGATACGCAGTATTTT,CASSPPGQATDTQYF
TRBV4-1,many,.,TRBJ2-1,TGCGCCAGCAGCCAAGGCAGCGGTTACAATGAGCAGTTCTTC,CASSQGSGYNEQFF
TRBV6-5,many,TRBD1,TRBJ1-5,TGTGCCAGCAGTTACCCAGGACAGGAAGAACGGCCCCAGCATTTT,CASSYPGQEERPQHF
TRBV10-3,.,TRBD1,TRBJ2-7,TGTGCCATCAGTGAGCCAACTCCGAGTCCGGGACAGCGGTCCTACGAGCAGTACTTC,CAISEPTPSPGQRSYEQYF
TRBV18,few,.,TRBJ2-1,TGTGCCAGCTCACCACTGAATGGCAGGGTGGATGAGCAGTTCTTC,CASSPLNGRVDEQFF
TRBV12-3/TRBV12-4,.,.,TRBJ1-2,TGTGCCAGCAGTACGGGGGGGGTTGGCTATGGCTACACCTTC,CASSTGGVGYGYTF
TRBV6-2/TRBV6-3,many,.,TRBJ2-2,TGTGCCAGCAGCCCCTCAGAAGTCGGGGAGCTGTTTTTT,CASSPSEVGELFF
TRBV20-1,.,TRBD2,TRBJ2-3,TGCAGTGCTATACTAGCGGGAGTATTAACAGATACGCAGTATTTT,CSAILAGVLTDTQYF
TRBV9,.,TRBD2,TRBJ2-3,TGTGCCAGCAGCCCTCGTAGCGGGAGACTCGGCACAGATACGCAGTATTTT,CASSPRSGRLGTDTQYF
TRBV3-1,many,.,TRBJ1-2,TGTGCCAGCAGCCCCGGGGGAGGCAGACACTATGGCTACACCTTC,CASSPGGGRHYGYTF
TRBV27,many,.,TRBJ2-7,TGTGCCAGCAGTGCCCCCGGGAGCTACGAGCAGTACTTC,CASSAPGSYEQYF
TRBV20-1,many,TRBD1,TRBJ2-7,TGCAGTGCTAGTACCCCACAGGGGGACATGGACGAGCAGTACTTC,CSASTPQGDMDEQYF
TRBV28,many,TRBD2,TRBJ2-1,TGTGCCAGCAGCCCCGTCTTCGGGACTAGCGGGAGAAATGAGCAGTTCTTC,CASSPVFGTSGRNEQFF
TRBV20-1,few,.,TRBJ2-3,TGCAGTGCTCTTCGACAGGCTGCCACAGATACGCAGTATTTT,CSALRQAATDTQYF
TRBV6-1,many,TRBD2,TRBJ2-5,TGTGCCAGCAGCCCCGAGCCGAGCGGGAGAAGGGGAGAGACCCAGTACTTC,CASSPEPSGRRGETQYF
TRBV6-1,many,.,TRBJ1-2,TGTGCCAGCAACACCGTAATCCGGACAGCTCAACGGGCTAACTATGGCTACACCTTC,CASNTVIRTAQRANYGYTF
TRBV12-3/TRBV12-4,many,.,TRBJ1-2,TGTGCCAGCAGTTTGGCAGGCCCACAGGGCTACACCTTC,CASSLAGPQGYTF
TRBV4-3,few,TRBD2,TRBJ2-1,TGCGCCAGCAGCCAAGACCCCCTGAACAGCGGGAGTAAGAATGAGCAGTTCTTC,CASSQDPLNSGSKNEQFF
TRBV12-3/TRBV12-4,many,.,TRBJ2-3,TGTGCCAGCAGGAACCCCACGCGGGTGGGTAAAGATACGCAGTATTTT,CASRNPTRVGKDTQYF
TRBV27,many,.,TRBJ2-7,TGTGCCAGCAGTTTAGGGGACGGGATCTACGAGCAGTACTTC,CASSLGDGIYEQYF
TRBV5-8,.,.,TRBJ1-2,TGTGCCAGCAGCCCGGGACCGGTAAGGGATGGCTACACCTTC,CASSPGPVRDGYTF
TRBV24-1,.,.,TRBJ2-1,TGTGCCACCAGTAACTTTCCCGGGACACTCCGTAATGAGCAGTTCTTC,CATSNFPGTLRNEQFF
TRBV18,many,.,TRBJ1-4,TGTGCCAGCTCACCGGCGGTAAATGAAAAACTGTTTTTT,CASSPAVNEKLFF
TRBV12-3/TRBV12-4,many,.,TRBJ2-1,TGTGCCAGCACCAAGGACCAGGGAGGTCCCTACAATGAGCAGTTCTTC,CASTKDQGGPYNEQFF
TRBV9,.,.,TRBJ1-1,TGTGCCAGCACCCCCGACGGGGTGAACACTGAAGCTTTCTTT,CASTPDGVNTEAFF
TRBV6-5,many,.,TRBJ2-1,TGTGCCAGCAGTTACTCTCTACGGAGCTCCTACAATGAGCAGTTCTTC,CASSYSLRSSYNEQFF
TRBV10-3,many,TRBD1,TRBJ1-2,TGTGCCATCAGTGACCCTTCCCGGGACAGGGGCACCATTGGGTATGGCTACACCTTC,CAISDPSRDRGTIGYGYTF
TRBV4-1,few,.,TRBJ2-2,TGCGCCAGCAGCCAAGTACGACATAACACCGGGGAGCTGTTTTTT,CASSQVRHNTGELFF
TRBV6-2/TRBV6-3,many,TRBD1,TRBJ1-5,TGTGCCAGCACCCCGTACCAGGGACAGGGCGTTGTGCCCCAGCATTTT,CASTPYQGQGVVPQHF
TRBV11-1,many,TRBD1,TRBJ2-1,TGTGCCAGCAGATCCACCCGGGACAGTAACAATGAGCAGTTCTTC,CASRSTRDSNNEQFF
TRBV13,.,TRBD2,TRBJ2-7,TGTGCCAGCAGCTCCAGTCGGACTAGCGGGGTAACCTACGAGCAGTACTTC,CASSSSRTSGVTYEQYF
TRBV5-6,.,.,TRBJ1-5,TGTGCCAGCAGCAATTACAGAGACAATCAGCCCCAGCATTTT,CASSNYRDNQPQHF
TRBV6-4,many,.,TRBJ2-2,TGTGCCAGCAGCCCCCAGGGACCCGAGACCGGGGAGCTGTTTTTT,CASSPQGPETGELFF
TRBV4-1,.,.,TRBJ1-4,TGCGCCAGCAGCCGAGTCGGGGGGCTGGGTGAAAAACTGTTTTTT,CASSRVGGLGEKLFF